What follows are 29 T cell receptor beta chains derived from one specimen sequenced in a study of T cells expressing NK-cell markers. TCRdb re-analyzed the 5' RACE reads; it lists each CDR3 protein once, without DNA. Here the sample table reports about 550,000 distinct CDR3 sequences. Sequenced input: blood T cells: a sorted CD56 or NKG2C T cell subset, CD4+ or CD8+ T cells, or bulk PBMC T cells (not recorded which). The receptors derive from a man aged 18 to 29 in good health.

The V gene is TRBV6-6, the J gene TRBJ1-2. The germline V gene encodes CDR1 MNHNY and CDR2 SVGAGI (reference sequence). The CDR3 totals 12 residues. Here the CDR3 reads CASSFSAQDYTF.

V gene TRBV6-5 combines with J gene TRBJ1-1; TCRdb outputs TRBD1, but without DNA this stays unchecked. Germline loops: CDR1 MNHEY, CDR2 SVGAGI. CDR3 length: 12 amino acids. CDR3 residues: CASRDRGRGAFF.

The chain employs TRBV4-3 and TRBJ2-1; lacking DNA, the TRBD2 call made by TCRdb goes unchecked. CDR3 length equals 15 residues. Germline CDR1 is LGHNA and CDR2 is YSLEER. The CDR3 protein is CASSQDWTSRNEQFF.

The chain employs TRBV14 and TRBJ2-4; TCRdb's D call of TRBD1 is untestable without DNA. The germline V gene has CDR1 SGHDN and CDR2 FVKESK. The length of the CDR3 is 13 residues. The CDR3 reads CASSRRDPNIQYF.

V and J are TRBV7-9 and TRBJ2-1; TCRdb gives TRBD2 as the D gene, but with no DNA this cannot be confirmed. Germline V gene data show CDR1 as SEHNR and CDR2 as FQNEAQ (reference sequence). This CDR3 has 16 amino acids. The CDR3 sequence is CASSLGVVLLYNEQFF.

V and J are TRBV7-2 and TRBJ2-4. The CDR3 loop spans 13 amino acids. Per the germline V gene, CDR1 is SGHTA and CDR2 is FQGNSA. This CDR3 reads CASSTLAKNIQYF.

This CDR3 reads CASSLVSGGAYEQYF. This sequence joins TRBV7-9 and TRBJ2-7; as DNA is missing, the TRBD1 call by TCRdb cannot be tested. The germline CDR1 and CDR2 sequences are SEHNR and FQNEAQ (reference sequence). The CDR3 totals 15 residues.

The chain employs TRBV9 and TRBJ2-2; TCRdb's D gene call, TRBD2, goes unchecked for lack of DNA. This CDR3 is built from 15 residues. Germline V gene sequence: CDR1 SGDLS, CDR2 YYNGEE. The CDR3 region is CASSVLAGVTGELFF.

The chain uses TRBV20-1 and TRBJ2-7; the TRBD1 assignment by TCRdb is unverifiable without DNA. Germline CDR1 DFQATT, CDR2 SNEGSKA (reference sequence). CDR3 length equals 13 residues. This CDR3 is CSAPGRSSYEQYF.

CDR3: CASRSGVVNTEAFF. The genes are TRBV12-3 or TRBV12-4 and TRBJ1-1; absent DNA, TCRdb's TRBD1 call cannot be checked. The CDR3 has 14 residues.

The chain joins TRBV14 to TRBJ2-1; TCRdb indicates TRBD1, and absent DNA this call remains unverified. CDR3 length: 19 amino acids. The germline gives CDR1 SGHDN, CDR2 FVKESK. The CDR3 here is CASSGKGEGRGLSYNEQFF.

The rearrangement joins TRBV19 to TRBJ2-2; TCRdb's D gene call, TRBD2, goes unchecked for lack of DNA. The CDR3 has 14 residues. In germline, CDR1 is LNHDA, CDR2 SQIVND (reference sequence). This CDR3 reads CASSSGAKGGELFF.

The chain combines TRBV7-9 with TRBJ2-3; TCRdb reports TRBD1, a call that lacks DNA to check it against. This CDR3 comprises 16 residues. The V gene's germline CDR1 is SEHNR and CDR2 FQNEAQ (reference sequence). The CDR3 reads CASSSPPGYGTDTQYF.

The V gene is TRBV7-8, the J gene TRBJ2-7. CDR1 is SGHVS, CDR2 FQNEAQ, per germline. The CDR3 is made up of 14 amino acids. CDR3 residues: CASSGGSASYEQYF.

The rearrangement joins TRBV12-3 or TRBV12-4 to TRBJ2-1; TCRdb calls TRBD2, which cannot be checked without DNA. The CDR3 runs 18 residues. The CDR3 is CASSRSLLAGNLYNEQFF.

The CDR3 is CASSPPGQPKNIQYF. The chain joins TRBV18 to TRBJ2-4; TCRdb picks TRBD1, but there is no DNA to check that call. The CDR3 spans 15 residues. CDR1 and CDR2 (germline): KGHSH, LQKENI.

This rearrangement joins TRBV27 to TRBJ2-1. The CDR3 length is 15 residues. CDR1 is MNHEY and CDR2 is SMNVEV in the germline V gene (reference sequence). The CDR3 region is CASSDGSSSYNEQFF.

The gene calls are TRBV6-5 and TRBJ2-1; TCRdb designates TRBD2, a call that cannot be tested without DNA. Germline loops: CDR1 MNHEY, CDR2 SVGAGI. The CDR3 has 18 residues. This chain's CDR3 is CASSYSAPAGEGYNEQFF.

The chain carries TRBV5-1 and TRBJ1-1; TCRdb picks TRBD1, but there is no DNA to check that call. Germline-derived CDR1 and CDR2 are SGHRS and YFSETQ. The CDR3 contains 12 residues. CDR3: CASSSTGNEAFF.

The rearrangement joins TRBV10-3 to TRBJ2-7; there is no DNA to check the TCRdb D call of TRBD1. CDR1 is ENHRY, CDR2 SYGVKD, per germline. CDR3 length equals 14 residues. The CDR3 here is CAISESVQAGEQYF.

The rearrangement joins TRBV27 to TRBJ2-4; TCRdb's D call, TRBD2, is unchecked because there is no DNA. The CDR3 covers 13 residues. CDR1 is MNHEY and CDR2 is SMNVEV in the germline V gene (reference sequence). The CDR3 loop is CASSFLPIEIQYF.

CDR3 loop: CASSRWPQTTDTQYF. V is TRBV11-2 and J is TRBJ2-3. Germline CDR1 is SGHAT and CDR2 is FQNNGV. The CDR3 is 15 residues long. The full variable domain, completed using reference TRBV11-2 and TRBJ2-3, is EAGVAQSPRYKIIEKRQSVAFWCNPISGHATLYWYQQILGQGPKLLIQFQNNGVVDDSQLPKDRFSAERLKGVDSTLKIQPAKLEDSAVYLCASSRWPQTTDTQYFGPGTRLTVL.

This rearrangement joins TRBV12-3 or TRBV12-4 to TRBJ2-5; TCRdb returns TRBD1, unconfirmable since there is no DNA. The CDR3 totals 16 residues. CDR3 protein: CASSSPKTTGRETQYF.

V is TRBV7-9 and J is TRBJ2-2. CDR1 and CDR2 from the germline V gene are SEHNR and FQNEAQ (reference sequence). The CDR3 sequence is 13 residues long. The CDR3 sequence is CASSSRINGELFF.

The chain links TRBV6-6 to TRBJ2-1; TCRdb indicates TRBD2, and absent DNA this call remains unverified. Per germline, CDR1 MNHNY and CDR2 SVGAGI (reference sequence). The CDR3 runs to 13 residues. CDR3 residues: CASSYPSGREQFF.

The V call is TRBV28, the J call TRBJ1-2; TCRdb proposes TRBD1, but this gene call is untestable without DNA. Per germline, CDR1 MDHEN and CDR2 SYDVKM. The CDR3 loop spans 12 amino acids. CDR3 sequence reads: CASRVRVDGYTF.

The chain has TRBV5-1 and TRBJ2-1; absent DNA, TCRdb's TRBD1 call cannot be checked. Per germline, CDR1 SGHRS and CDR2 YFSETQ. The length of the CDR3 is 15 residues. The CDR3 here is CASSSRQGVGNEQFF. The whole variable domain, filled in from reference TRBV5-1 and TRBJ2-1, reads KAGVTQTPRYLIKTRGQQVTLSCSPISGHRSVSWYQQTPGQGLQFLFEYFSETQRNKGNFPGRFSGRQFSNSRSEMNVSTLELGDSALYLCASSSRQGVGNEQFFGPGTRLTVL.

The V gene is TRBV5-1, the J gene TRBJ2-1; without DNA, the TCRdb call of TRBD2 cannot be checked. CDR3 length: 13 amino acids. The germline CDR1 and CDR2 sequences are SGHRS and YFSETQ. The CDR3 loop reads CASSPTLAGWTDF.

The rearrangement uses TRBV29-1 and TRBJ2-1; checking the TCRdb D call of TRBD1 is not possible without DNA. This CDR3 contains 14 residues. Germline assignment: CDR1 SQVTM and CDR2 ANQGSEA. This CDR3 reads CSAQDRAGLDEQFF.